Listed below are T cell receptor beta chains from one sample, sequenced in a study of T cell repertoires in cytomegalovirus infection. Antigen specificity for these receptors is unknown. Via MiXCR, TCRdb re-called the reads, giving one row per CDR3 protein. The data show roughly 860,000 distinct CDR3 sequences, approximately 29% seen once. Sequencing used cultured CD8+ T cells from PBMCs, obtained from culture after CMV antigen stimulation. These receptors were taken from a human donor in good health (CMV status not recorded). Some clones in this sample may be carry-over from other donors' samples. CDR3s include the opening cysteine and the closing phenylalanine or tryptophan. A D gene is named only where the DNA matches it firmly. Rows give clone size only sometimes, using once, few, many, or a class for an expanded clone.

length: 15; J: TRBJ2-3; V: TRBV12-3/TRBV12-4; D: -; size: few; CDR3: CASSLKGGQTDTQYF; DNA: TGTGCCAGCAGTTTAAAGGGGGGCCAGACAGATACGCAGTATTTT
length: 15; J: TRBJ2-5; V: TRBV28; D: TRBD1; size: -; CDR3: CATNPGQGFQETQYF; DNA: TGTGCCACGAATCCGGGACAGGGGTTCCAAGAGACCCAGTACTTC
length: 16; J: TRBJ2-1; V: TRBV19; D: -; size: few; CDR3: CASSISGVSSYNEQFF; DNA: TGTGCCAGTAGTATTAGTGGGGTGAGCTCCTACAATGAGCAGTTCTTC
length: 15; J: TRBJ1-1; V: TRBV7-6; D: -; size: many; CDR3: CASSRPGGGLSEAFF; DNA: TGTGCCAGCAGCCGACCGGGAGGGGGGCTCTCTGAAGCTTTCTTT
length: 15; J: TRBJ1-2; V: TRBV7-9; D: -; size: -; CDR3: CASSLAGGRKGGYTF; DNA: TGTGCCAGCAGCTTAGCCGGCGGCCGCAAGGGTGGCTACACCTTC
length: 14; J: TRBJ1-1; V: TRBV7-8; D: TRBD1; size: many; CDR3: CASRPRDRNTEAFF; DNA: TGTGCCAGCAGGCCCCGGGACAGGAACACTGAAGCTTTCTTT
length: 16; J: TRBJ2-1; V: TRBV5-4; D: TRBD2; size: -; CDR3: CVSSQGSGGLYNEQFF; DNA: TGTGTCAGCAGCCAGGGTAGCGGGGGCCTTTACAATGAGCAGTTCTTC
length: 15; J: TRBJ2-1; V: TRBV25-1; D: -; size: -; CDR3: CASGAPTSRGGEQFF; DNA: TGTGCCAGCGGAGCCCCGACTAGCAGGGGGGGTGAGCAGTTCTTC
length: 16; J: TRBJ1-4; V: TRBV7-9; D: -; size: -; CDR3: CASSREQISTNEKLFF; DNA: TGTGCCAGCAGCCGTGAACAAATTTCAACTAATGAAAAACTGTTTTTT
length: 13; J: TRBJ2-7; V: TRBV7-3; D: -; size: -; CDR3: CVSSLGEAYEQYF; DNA: TGTGTCAGCAGCTTAGGCGAGGCCTACGAGCAGTACTTC
length: 15; J: TRBJ2-1; V: TRBV6-2/TRBV6-3; D: -; size: few; CDR3: CASSLYPGGPNEQFF; DNA: TGTGCCAGCAGTTTGTACCCGGGGGGCCCCAATGAGCAGTTCTTC
length: 14; J: TRBJ1-2; V: TRBV6-5; D: -; size: -; CDR3: CASSYSSVNYGYTF; DNA: TGTGCCAGCAGTTACTCGTCAGTTAACTATGGCTACACCTTC
length: 15; J: TRBJ2-1; V: TRBV2; D: TRBD1; size: -; CDR3: CASRESRDRDDEQFF; DNA: TGTGCCAGCAGGGAGTCCCGGGACAGGGATGATGAGCAGTTCTTC
length: 18; J: TRBJ2-2; V: TRBV6-2/TRBV6-3; D: TRBD2; size: -; CDR3: CASSLQLAGATNTGELFF; DNA: TGTGCCAGCAGCCTCCAACTAGCGGGGGCTACGAACACCGGGGAGCTGTTTTTT
length: 15; J: TRBJ2-3; V: TRBV27; D: TRBD2; size: -; CDR3: CAASSGGSRADTQYF; DNA: TGTGCCGCCTCTAGCGGGGGTTCCCGGGCAGATACGCAGTATTTT
length: 17; J: TRBJ2-5; V: TRBV6-1; D: TRBD2; size: -; CDR3: CASSYGGLAGVEETQYF; DNA: TGTGCCAGCAGTTACGGAGGACTAGCGGGGGTGGAAGAGACCCAGTACTTC
length: 16; J: TRBJ1-2; V: TRBV7-9; D: TRBD1; size: -; CDR3: CASSEEDRGPFYGYTF; DNA: TGTGCCAGCAGCGAAGAGGACAGGGGCCCCTTCTATGGCTACACCTTC
length: 14; J: TRBJ2-5; V: TRBV9; D: -; size: few; CDR3: CASSATVYQETQYF; DNA: TGTGCCAGCAGCGCAACGGTGTACCAAGAGACCCAGTACTTC
length: 15; J: TRBJ2-1; V: TRBV7-9; D: TRBD2; size: -; CDR3: CASSPPGLALDEQFF; DNA: TGTGCCAGCAGCCCCCCGGGACTAGCTCTCGATGAGCAGTTCTTC
length: 20; J: TRBJ2-7; V: TRBV24-1; D: -; size: -; CDR3: CATSDFLQESNRRITYEQYF; DNA: TGTGCCACCAGTGATTTCCTTCAGGAGAGCAACCGTAGAATTACCTACGAGCAGTACTTC
length: 13; J: TRBJ1-1; V: TRBV7-8; D: -; size: many; CDR3: CASSSGWNTEAFF; DNA: TGTGCCAGCAGCTCAGGGTGGAACACTGAAGCTTTCTTT
length: 13; J: TRBJ2-1; V: TRBV5-1; D: -; size: -; CDR3: CASSLETENEQFF; DNA: TGCGCCAGCAGCTTGGAGACGGAGAATGAGCAGTTCTTC